This TCR beta chain was sequenced for a study of T-cell reconstitution after alpha-beta-depleted transplantation in children. This CDR3 spans 14 amino acids. Study outcomes and limitations: Expanded clones from the graft, numbering several hundred, reportedly supplied alpha-beta T cells about two months after transplant.

This clonotype appeared many times. Its target is unknown. Molecular barcoding with unique molecular identifiers was used for the TCRbeta library. TCRdb reanalysed the PCR reads using MiXCR and keeps one entry per CDR3 protein. The table lists 150,000 to 200,000 distinct CDR3 sequences, over 8.5% of them singletons, with roughly 13% in the top ten. The sequencing here drew on PBMCs, taken before TCRalphabeta/CD19-depleted stem cell transplant. The source is a boy younger than 10 with acute myeloid leukemia, due to receive a stem cell transplant. J is TRBJ2-6 and V is TRBV21-1; the table's D call, TRBD2, was not checked against the DNA. TRBV21-1 counts as a pseudogene. CDR3 region: CASQGPLGANVLTF. CDR3 in DNA: TGTGCCTCCCAGGGCCCGTTGGGGGCCAACGTCCTGACTTTC.